This T cell receptor (beta chain) is from a study of CD8 T cells in Susac syndrome. Random hexamers were used to reverse transcribe the RNA input (about 0.5 to 1 ug). TCR beta CDR3 was amplified by immunoSEQ covering 54 Vbeta and 13 Jbeta. In TCRdb, the immunoSEQ multiplex PCR reads were re-called with MiXCR into one record per CDR3 protein. The sample yields about 180,000 distinct CDR3 sequences, roughly 95% seen once. V was cut by 6 bases and J by 0 bases, with 14 bases left in between. The germline V gene encodes CDR1 DFQATT and CDR2 SNEGSKA (reference sequence). CDR3 length: 15 residues. The clonotype comes from a human donor with multiple sclerosis. The sample consisted of CD8+ T cells from PBMCs. V usage is TRBV20-1 and J usage is TRBJ2-2; no clear D gene. The CDR3 region is CSAESKAPNTGELFF. CDR3 sequence (DNA): TGCAGTGCAGAATCGAAGGCTCCGAACACCGGGGAGCTGTTTTTT.